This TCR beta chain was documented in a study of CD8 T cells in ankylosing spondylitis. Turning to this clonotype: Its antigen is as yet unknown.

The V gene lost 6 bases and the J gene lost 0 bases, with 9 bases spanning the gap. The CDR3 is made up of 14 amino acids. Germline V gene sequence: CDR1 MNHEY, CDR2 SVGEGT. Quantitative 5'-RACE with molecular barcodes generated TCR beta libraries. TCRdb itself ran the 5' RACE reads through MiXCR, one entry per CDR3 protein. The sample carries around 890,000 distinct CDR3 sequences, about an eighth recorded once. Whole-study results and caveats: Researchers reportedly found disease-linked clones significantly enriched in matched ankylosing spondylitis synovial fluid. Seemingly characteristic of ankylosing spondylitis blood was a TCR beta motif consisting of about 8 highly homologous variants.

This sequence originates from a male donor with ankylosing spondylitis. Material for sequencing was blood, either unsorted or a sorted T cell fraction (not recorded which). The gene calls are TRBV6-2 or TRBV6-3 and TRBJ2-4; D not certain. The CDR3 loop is CASRDTIAKNIQYF. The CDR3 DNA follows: TGTGCCAGCAGAGACACCATAGCCAAAAACATTCAGTACTTC.